This entry lists 11 T cell receptor beta chains sequenced from one sample in a study of cytomegalovirus exposure and HLA in healthy donors. Amplification used 60 Vbeta primers and 13 Jbeta primers. Assay used: immunoSEQ multiplex PCR; TCRdb lists only in-frame clones, some missing. The sample has under 200,000 clones; the top ten hold 5.5% to 7.5%. Input material: PBMCs. The receptor source for this set is a man younger than 45 in good health and CMV-seronegative.

The chain combines TRBV11-3 with TRBJ2-2; 9 positions match TRBD1. With V trimmed by 7 bases and J by 8 bases, 8 bases remained unmatched. CDR1 is SGHNT and CDR2 is YENEEA in the germline V gene. This CDR3 comprises 14 residues. The CDR3: CASKAGTGRGELFF. Written as DNA, the CDR3 is TGTGCCAGCAAGGCCGGGACAGGGAGGGGGGAGCTGTTTTTT.

The chain carries TRBV12-5 and TRBJ2-5, with TRBD2 as a possible D gene (6 bases). Germline V CDR1 and CDR2: LGHNT, FRNRAP. This CDR3 has 14 amino acids. V was trimmed by 3 bases and J by 7 bases, leaving 15 bases between them. The CDR3 here is CASGFLGSGGTQYF. In DNA form, the CDR3 reads TGTGCTAGTGGTTTCCTAGGTTCCGGGGGGACCCAGTACTTC.

The gene calls are TRBV28 and TRBJ1-4; possibly TRBD1 for D (6 bases). Trimming took 5 bases from V and 0 from J, leaving 13 bases between them. The germline V gene has CDR1 MDHEN and CDR2 SYDVKM. The CDR3 is 16 amino acids. CDR3 DNA sequence: TGTGCCAGCAGTACAGACAGGCAATCAACTAATGAAAAACTGTTTTTT. It translates to CASSTDRQSTNEKLFF.

V and J are TRBV10-3 and TRBJ1-3; 8 bases are a match to TRBD1. Trimming cost V 5 bases and J 2 bases; bases outside gene matches: 8. Germline values: CDR1 ENHRY, CDR2 SYGVKD. CDR3 length equals 16 residues. The CDR3 loop reads CAISNPQGAAGNTIYF. The CDR3 DNA follows: TGTGCCATCAGTAATCCTCAGGGGGCGGCTGGAAACACCATATATTTT.

The rearrangement uses TRBV9 and TRBJ2-1; 7 nucleotides match TRBD2. The germline CDR1 and CDR2 sequences are SGDLS and YYNGEE. V gave up 0 bases and J gave up 7 bases; unmatched junction bases: 7. The CDR3 runs to 15 residues. CDR3 in DNA: TGTGCCAGCAGCGTAGAAGGCGGGAGTAAAAATGAGCAGTTCTTC. Amino acids: CASSVEGGSKNEQFF. Looking up the rest from reference TRBV9 and TRBJ2-1 gives the full variable domain: DSGVTQTPKHLITATGQRVTLRCSPRSGDLSVYWYQQSLDQGLQFLIQYYNGEERAKGNILERFSAQQFPDLHSELNLSSLELGDSALYFCASSVEGGSKNEQFFGPGTRLTVL.

The chain uses TRBV4-1 and TRBJ2-7; the D gene is possibly TRBD2 (5 bases). Trimming stripped 4 bases from V and 4 bases from J, with 23 bases between. CDR3 length: 17 residues. Germline CDR1 and CDR2: MGHRA and YSYEKL. The CDR3 coding sequence is TGCGCCAGCAGCCGGGAACCTCTAGCTCCGTTCGGGTACGAGCAGTACTTC. Translated: CASSREPLAPFGYEQYF.

The rearrangement links TRBV13 to TRBJ1-2; D is possibly TRBD1 (6 bases). V gave up 1 base and J gave up 6 bases, with 18 bases separating them. CDR3 length: 16 residues. Germline V gene lookup returns CDR1 PRHDT and CDR2 FYEKMQ (reference sequence). The CDR3 reads CASSLARGRGRDGYTF. The CDR3 DNA follows: TGTGCCAGCAGCTTAGCCCGGGGTAGGGGGAGGGATGGCTACACCTTC.

The chain has TRBV2 and TRBJ2-7, with 9 bases aligning to TRBD1. Germline values: CDR1 SNHLY, CDR2 FYNNEI. This CDR3 is 14 amino acids long. V lost 7 bases and J lost 6; bases outside the gene matches: 10. The CDR3 protein is CASKVLGQGGEQYF. The CDR3 DNA reads as TGTGCCAGCAAGGTCCTGGGACAGGGCGGCGAGCAGTACTTC.

The chain joins TRBV10-2 to TRBJ1-5, with D possibly matching TRBD1 (5 bases). The germline V gene has CDR1 WSHSY and CDR2 SAAADI. V lost 5 bases, J lost 1 base, and 24 bases lay in between. The CDR3 contains 19 residues. CDR3 sequence reads: CASSNQTGGWSPSNQPQHF. In DNA, the CDR3 is TGCGCCAGCAGTAATCAAACGGGGGGTTGGAGTCCGAGCAATCAGCCCCAGCATTTT.

CDR3 amino acids: CASSSRLRRNEQFF. The DNA for the CDR3 is TGTGCCAGCAGTTCCCGTCTTAGGAGAAATGAGCAGTTCTTC. The chain combines TRBV27 with TRBJ2-1; no clear D gene. The CDR3 is made up of 14 amino acids. Deletions cut 4 bases from V and 7 bases from J, with 14 bases between. CDR1 MNHEY and CDR2 SMNVEV come from the germline V gene (reference sequence).

V gene TRBV4-1 combines with J gene TRBJ2-1; 8 bases are shared with TRBD2. The V gene's germline CDR1 is MGHRA and CDR2 YSYEKL. Trimming cost V 0 bases and J 4 bases; bases outside gene matches: 8. This CDR3 comprises 17 residues. The CDR3 reads CASSQEASGGRYNEQFF. DNA of the CDR3: TGCGCCAGCAGCCAAGAGGCGAGCGGGGGTCGATACAATGAGCAGTTCTTC.